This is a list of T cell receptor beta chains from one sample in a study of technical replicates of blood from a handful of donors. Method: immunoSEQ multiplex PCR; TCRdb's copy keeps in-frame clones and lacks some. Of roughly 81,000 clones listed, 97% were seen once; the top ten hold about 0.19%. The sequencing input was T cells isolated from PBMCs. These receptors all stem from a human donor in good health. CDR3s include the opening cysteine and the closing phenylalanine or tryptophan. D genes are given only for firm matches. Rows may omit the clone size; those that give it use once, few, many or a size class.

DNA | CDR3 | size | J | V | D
TGTGCCAGCAGTGAAGAGATACCACTAGCGGGGGGCACCGGGGAGCTGTTTTTT | CASSEEIPLAGGTGELFF | - | TRBJ2-2 | TRBV6-1 | TRBD2
TGCGCCAGCAGCCAGGGACAGAGCCTTATCTCTGGAAACACCATATATTTT | CASSQGQSLISGNTIYF | - | TRBJ1-3 | TRBV5-1 | TRBD1
TGTGCCAGCAGCGCAGGACAGGGGGCAGGAGCTTTCTTT | CASSAGQGAGAFF | once | TRBJ1-1 | TRBV9 | TRBD1
TGTGCCAGTAGCGACAGGGGGTCTGGAAACACCATATATTTT | CASSDRGSGNTIYF | - | TRBJ1-3 | TRBV19 | TRBD1
TGTGCCAGCAGCTGGCAGGACACTGAAGCTTTCTTT | CASSWQDTEAFF | few | TRBJ1-1 | TRBV13 | -
TGTGCCAGCAGCGACCTGGGGACTAGCTACCAAGAGACCCAGTACTTC | CASSDLGTSYQETQYF | - | TRBJ2-5 | TRBV7-6 | TRBD2
TGTGCCACTTTCGAGGATGAAAAACTGTTTTTT | CATFEDEKLFF | - | TRBJ1-4 | TRBV15 | -
TGTGCCAGCAGCCCCGACAGGGGAGGAACTGAAGCTTTCTTT | CASSPDRGGTEAFF | - | TRBJ1-1 | TRBV7-2 | TRBD1
TGTGCCAGCAGCCCCACAACAGGGTATGGAAACACCATATATTTT | CASSPTTGYGNTIYF | - | TRBJ1-3 | TRBV13 | -
TGTGCCAGCAGGGGCGGGACTAGCGGGAGTATCTATGAGCAGTTCTTC | CASRGGTSGSIYEQFF | - | TRBJ2-1 | TRBV7-9 | TRBD2
TGTGCCAGCAGCTTGCTTGTTCGGGGCTCTGGAAACACCATATATTTT | CASSLLVRGSGNTIYF | - | TRBJ1-3 | TRBV5-6 | -
TGCGCCAGCAGCCAACCGGGCAAGAAAAAGGGGATACAGACTGAAGCTTTCTTT | CASSQPGKKKGIQTEAFF | once | TRBJ1-1 | TRBV4-1 | -
TGTGCCAGCAGCGAGTCCCTCGACAGGGCGAACACTGAAGCTTTCTTT | CASSESLDRANTEAFF | - | TRBJ1-1 | TRBV9 | TRBD1
TGCGCCAGCCGGTCGGTGGGGGAGGGTGACACAGATACGCAGTATTTT | CASRSVGEGDTDTQYF | - | TRBJ2-3 | TRBV5-1 | TRBD2
TGCGCCAGCAGCTTACCGGAAGCGGGAGGATACAATGAGCAGTTCTTC | CASSLPEAGGYNEQFF | - | TRBJ2-1 | TRBV5-1 | TRBD2
TGTGCCAGCGGGCTAGCGTGGGAGACCCAGTACTTC | CASGLAWETQYF | - | TRBJ2-5 | TRBV6-5 | -
TGCAGCGTCGATACAGGGGGCTTCACAGATACGCAGTATTTT | CSVDTGGFTDTQYF | - | TRBJ2-3 | TRBV29-1 | TRBD1
TGTGCCAGCAGCGTATCAGGGTTCACCTACGAGCAGTACTTC | CASSVSGFTYEQYF | - | TRBJ2-7 | TRBV9 | -
TGTGCCATCAGGCCTGGACTAGCGGGGGGGCCTATGACAGATACGCAGTATTTT | CAIRPGLAGGPMTDTQYF | - | TRBJ2-3 | TRBV10-3 | TRBD2
TGTGCCAGCAGCGTATCTAGTGGCGAGACCCAGTACTTC | CASSVSSGETQYF | - | TRBJ2-5 | TRBV9 | -
TGCGCCAGCAAGCACGGGACAGGGAGGCCTGAGCAGTTCTTC | CASKHGTGRPEQFF | once | TRBJ2-1 | TRBV10-2 | TRBD1
TGTGCCAGCAGTGAGCGGCGTCCTCCAGCCTACGAGCAGTACTTC | CASSERRPPAYEQYF | - | TRBJ2-7 | TRBV6-1 | -
TGTGCCACCCAATCCGGGACAGGGACCTACAATGAGCAGTTCTTC | CATQSGTGTYNEQFF | - | TRBJ2-1 | TRBV27 | TRBD1
TGTGCCAGCAGCCTGCGGGGGGCTGAAGCTTTCTTT | CASSLRGAEAFF | - | TRBJ1-1 | TRBV9 | -
TGTGCCAGCAGCGTAGACGGACTAGCGGGGGCTATTCAGTACTTC | CASSVDGLAGAIQYF | - | TRBJ2-4 | TRBV9 | TRBD2
TGTGCCAGCAGCTCTTCTAACACTGAAGCTTTCTTT | CASSSSNTEAFF | once | TRBJ1-1 | TRBV7-3 | -
TGTGCCAGCAGCGTAACCCGGACAGGCTTCACGTACAATGAGCAGTTCTTC | CASSVTRTGFTYNEQFF | - | TRBJ2-1 | TRBV11-2 | TRBD1
TGTGCCAGCAGTCCCATTTCGGGCTACAATGAGCAGTTCTTC | CASSPISGYNEQFF | - | TRBJ2-1 | TRBV6-5 | -
TGTGCCAGCAGCTTAGGACAGGCTAAAGCTTATAATTCACCCCTCCACTTT | CASSLGQAKAYNSPLHF | - | TRBJ1-6 | TRBV5-4 | TRBD1
TGTGCCAGCACTTCTAGCGGGAGCCGTTCACATACGCAGTATTTT | CASTSSGSRSHTQYF | - | TRBJ2-3 | TRBV27 | TRBD2
TGTGCCAGCAGCCAGAACGCGGGTTGGGGCTACAATGAGCAGTTCTTC | CASSQNAGWGYNEQFF | once | TRBJ2-1 | TRBV4-2 | -
TGTGCCAGCAGTGACAGGGGTCCCAGCAAAAACATTCAGTACTTC | CASSDRGPSKNIQYF | - | TRBJ2-4 | TRBV2 | -
TGTGCCACCAGCACCGGACAGGGAGCCTACGAGCAGTACTTC | CATSTGQGAYEQYF | once | TRBJ2-7 | TRBV15 | TRBD1
TGCAGCGCCAGGGGGCAGGCTGAAGCTTTCTTT | CSARGQAEAFF | - | TRBJ1-1 | TRBV29-1 | TRBD1
TGTGCCAGCAGCCTCTCGGGGGAGGTCCCAGATACGCAGTATTTT | CASSLSGEVPDTQYF | - | TRBJ2-3 | TRBV14 | -
TGTGCCAGCAGCTGGGTAGGCGGAGCTCTAGCCAAAAACATTCAGTACTTC | CASSWVGGALAKNIQYF | - | TRBJ2-4 | TRBV7-2 | -
TGTGCCAGCAGTAATTTCGGGACAGGGTCCTACAATGAGCAGTTCTTC | CASSNFGTGSYNEQFF | - | TRBJ2-1 | TRBV11-2 | TRBD1
TGTGCCTGGACTTGGACTAGCGGGGGAGAGCAGTACTTC | CAWTWTSGGEQYF | - | TRBJ2-7 | TRBV30 | TRBD2
TGTGCCAGCAGGGAGACAGGGGGAGCAGATACGCAGTATTTT | CASRETGGADTQYF | - | TRBJ2-3 | TRBV5-8 | TRBD1
TGTGCCAGCAGTCCCCCGGAACAGGGGAATCAGCCCCAGCATTTT | CASSPPEQGNQPQHF | - | TRBJ1-5 | TRBV6-6 | TRBD1
TGTGCCAGCAGTCTGCGGACGGGGGGACGGACCCAGTACTTC | CASSLRTGGRTQYF | - | TRBJ2-5 | TRBV27 | TRBD2
TGTGCCAGCAGCATGCGGGGGCTCGGGAACACTGAAGCTTTCTTT | CASSMRGLGNTEAFF | - | TRBJ1-1 | TRBV5-4 | -
TGTGCCAGCAGCTTCGCCCTCAGGGGCCACCAAGAGACCCAGTACTTC | CASSFALRGHQETQYF | - | TRBJ2-5 | TRBV11-3 | -
TGTGCCAGCACTAAGAACAGGGAGAATCAGCCCCAGCATTTT | CASTKNRENQPQHF | - | TRBJ1-5 | TRBV2 | -
TGCGCCAGCAGTGAAATCAGCTCCTACGAGCAGTACTTC | CASSEISSYEQYF | - | TRBJ2-7 | TRBV10-2 | -